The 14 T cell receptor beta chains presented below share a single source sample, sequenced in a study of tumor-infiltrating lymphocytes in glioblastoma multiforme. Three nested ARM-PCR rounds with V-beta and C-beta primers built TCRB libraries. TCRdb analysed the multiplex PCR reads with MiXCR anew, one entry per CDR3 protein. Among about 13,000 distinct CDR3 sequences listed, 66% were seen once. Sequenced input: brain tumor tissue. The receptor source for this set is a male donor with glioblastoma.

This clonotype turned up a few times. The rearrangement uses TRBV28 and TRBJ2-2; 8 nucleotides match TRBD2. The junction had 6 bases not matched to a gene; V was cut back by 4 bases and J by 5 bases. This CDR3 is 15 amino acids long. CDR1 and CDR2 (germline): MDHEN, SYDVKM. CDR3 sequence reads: CASSSGAGETGELFF. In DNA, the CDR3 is TGTGCCAGCAGTTCTGGAGCGGGAGAGACCGGGGAGCTGTTTTTT.

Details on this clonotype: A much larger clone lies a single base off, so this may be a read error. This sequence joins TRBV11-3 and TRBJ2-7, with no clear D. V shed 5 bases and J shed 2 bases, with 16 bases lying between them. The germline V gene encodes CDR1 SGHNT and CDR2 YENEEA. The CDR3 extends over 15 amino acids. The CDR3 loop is CASSPHGVSTYEQYF. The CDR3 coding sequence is TGTGCCAGCAGCCCACATGGAGTCTCCACCTACGAGCAGTACTTC.

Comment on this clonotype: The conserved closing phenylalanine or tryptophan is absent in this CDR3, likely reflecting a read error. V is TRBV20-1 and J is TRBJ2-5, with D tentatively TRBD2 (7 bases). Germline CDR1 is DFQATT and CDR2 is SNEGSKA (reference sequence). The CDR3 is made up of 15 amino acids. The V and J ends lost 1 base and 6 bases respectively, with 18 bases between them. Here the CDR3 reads CSARVGGAGVKTQYL. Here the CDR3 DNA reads TGCAGTGCTAGAGTGGGGGGGGCCGGTGTAAAGACCCAGTACTTA.

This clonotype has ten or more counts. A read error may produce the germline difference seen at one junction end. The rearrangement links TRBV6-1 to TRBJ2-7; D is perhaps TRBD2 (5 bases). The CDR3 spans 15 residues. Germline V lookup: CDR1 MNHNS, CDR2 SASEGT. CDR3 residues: CASTLNGDSANEQYF. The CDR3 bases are TGTGCTAGCACCCTTAACGGGGATTCGGCGAACGAGCAGTACTTC.

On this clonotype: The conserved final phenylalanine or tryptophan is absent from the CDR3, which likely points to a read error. CDR3 nucleotide sequence: TGTGCCAGCAGCTTCGCGAGTCCAGATACGCAGTATCTC. The encoded protein is CASSFASPDTQYL. V and J are TRBV11-1 and TRBJ2-3; D unresolved. V was trimmed by 3 bases and J by 4 bases, leaving 8 bases between them. The V gene's germline CDR1 is SGHAT and CDR2 FQDESV (reference sequence). This CDR3 spans 13 amino acids.

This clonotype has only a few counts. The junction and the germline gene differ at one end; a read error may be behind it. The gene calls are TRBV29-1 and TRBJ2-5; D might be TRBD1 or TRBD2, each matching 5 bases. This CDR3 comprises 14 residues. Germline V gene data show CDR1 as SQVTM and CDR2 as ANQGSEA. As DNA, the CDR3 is TGCAGTGTCGATAACAAGGGGACGCAAGAGGCCCAGTACTTC. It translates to CSVDNKGTQEAQYF.

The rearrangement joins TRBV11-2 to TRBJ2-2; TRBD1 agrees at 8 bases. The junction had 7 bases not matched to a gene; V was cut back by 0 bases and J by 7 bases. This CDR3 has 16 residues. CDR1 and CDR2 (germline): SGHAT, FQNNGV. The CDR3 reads CASSLDAGGLIGELFF. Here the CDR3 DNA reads TGTGCCAGCAGCTTAGATGCAGGGGGCCTTATCGGGGAGCTGTTTTTT.

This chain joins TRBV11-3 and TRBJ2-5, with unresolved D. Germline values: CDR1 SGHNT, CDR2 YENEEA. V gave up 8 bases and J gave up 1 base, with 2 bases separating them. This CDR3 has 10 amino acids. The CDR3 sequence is CASGQETQYF. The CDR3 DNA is TGTGCCAGCGGCCAAGAGACCCAGTACTTC.

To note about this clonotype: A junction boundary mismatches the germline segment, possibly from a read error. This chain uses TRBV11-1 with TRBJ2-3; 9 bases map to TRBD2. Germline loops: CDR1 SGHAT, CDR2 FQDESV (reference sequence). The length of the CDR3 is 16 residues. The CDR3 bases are TGTGCCAGCAACTTAGGGCTAGCGGGGAGCACAGATACGGAGTATTTT. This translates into CASNLGLAGSTDTEYF.

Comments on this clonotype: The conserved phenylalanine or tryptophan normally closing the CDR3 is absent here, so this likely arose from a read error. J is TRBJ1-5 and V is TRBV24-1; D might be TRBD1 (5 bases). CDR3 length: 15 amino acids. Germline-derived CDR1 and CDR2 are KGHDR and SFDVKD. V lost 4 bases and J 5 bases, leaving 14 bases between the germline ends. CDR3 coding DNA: TGTGCCACCAGTGACCCCGGCAGGGCGGATCAGCCCCAGCATGTT. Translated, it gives CATSDPGRADQPQHV.

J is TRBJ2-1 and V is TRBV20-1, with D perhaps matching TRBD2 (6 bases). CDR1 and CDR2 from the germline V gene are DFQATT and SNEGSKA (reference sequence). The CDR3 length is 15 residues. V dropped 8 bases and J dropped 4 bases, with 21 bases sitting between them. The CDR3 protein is CSICTGTGGYNEQFF. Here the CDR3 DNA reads TGCAGTATATGTACCGGGACTGGGGGATACAATGAGCAGTTCTTC.

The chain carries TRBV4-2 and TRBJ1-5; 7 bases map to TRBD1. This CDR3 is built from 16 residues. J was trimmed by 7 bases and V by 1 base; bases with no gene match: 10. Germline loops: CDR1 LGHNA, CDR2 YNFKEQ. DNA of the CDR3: TGTGCCAGCAGCCAAGGAACCGGGACAGAGGGGCAGCCCCAGCATTTT. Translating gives CASSQGTGTEGQPQHF.

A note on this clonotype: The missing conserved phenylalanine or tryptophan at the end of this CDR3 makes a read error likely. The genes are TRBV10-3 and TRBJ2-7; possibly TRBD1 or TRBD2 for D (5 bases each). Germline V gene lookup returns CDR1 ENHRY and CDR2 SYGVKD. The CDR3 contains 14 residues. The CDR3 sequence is CAIRGVGGSFEQYY. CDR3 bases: TGTGCCATCAGGGGGGTAGGCGGCTCCTTCGAGCAGTACTAC.

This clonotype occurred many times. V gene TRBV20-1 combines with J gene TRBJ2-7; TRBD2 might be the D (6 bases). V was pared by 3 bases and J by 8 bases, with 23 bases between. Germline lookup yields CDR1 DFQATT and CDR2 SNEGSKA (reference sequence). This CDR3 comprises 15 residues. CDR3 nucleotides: TGCAGTGCTAGCACATTCGGGAGTGCGGCCGTCAAGCAGTACTTC. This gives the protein CSASTFGSAAVKQYF.